The 4 T cell receptor beta chains below were found in one sample sequenced in a study of breast tumors, draining lymph nodes, adjacent tissues. TCRdb called the multiplex PCR reads again in MiXCR, with one record for every CDR3 protein. The profile covers around 43,000 distinct CDR3 sequences, with roughly 24% appearing a single time and over 6.5% taken by the ten largest. The sequenced material came from breast tumor tissue. These receptors were obtained from a female donor with breast cancer. Some clones in this sample may be carry-over from other donors' samples.

This clonotype was counted at least ten times. CDR3 region: CASRAQGSGYNEQFF. The CDR3 DNA sequence: TGTGCCAGCAGGGCACAGGGATCTGGATACAATGAGCAGTTCTTC. V usage is TRBV12-3 or TRBV12-4 and J usage is TRBJ2-1, with TRBD1 as a possible D gene (6 bases). The CDR3 runs to 15 residues. Trimming took 6 bases from V and 4 from J, leaving 16 bases between them.

The chain joins TRBV20-1 to TRBJ2-5; 13 bases line up with TRBD2. J was trimmed by 2 bases and V by 5 bases; bases with no gene match: 5. Per the germline V gene, CDR1 is DFQATT and CDR2 is SNEGSKA (reference sequence). The CDR3 is 15 amino acids. In nucleotides, the CDR3 is TGCAGTGCTTTTGGACTAGCGGGGGCTCAAGAGACCCAGTACTTC. Protein product: CSAFGLAGAQETQYF.

As to this clonotype: Just one base apart from a much larger clone, this may be a read error. The rearrangement uses TRBV25-1 and TRBJ2-3; D might be TRBD2 (6 bases). The CDR3 is 14 residues long. Germline CDR1 reads MGHDK; CDR2 reads SYGVNS. Here the CDR3 DNA reads TGTGCCGGCAGTGAATTCGGAGGGACAGATACGCAGTATTTT. Its protein is CAGSEFGGTDTQYF.

This clonotype has ten or more counts. The genes are TRBV7-9 and TRBJ2-5, with D perhaps assigned TRBD1 or TRBD2 (5 bases each). Per germline, CDR1 SEHNR and CDR2 FQNEAQ (reference sequence). V was clipped by 2 bases and J by 2 bases, with 9 bases between them. The CDR3 is made up of 14 amino acids. The CDR3 sequence: CASSLSGLQETQYF. For the CDR3, the DNA is TGTGCCAGCAGCTTATCGGGGCTTCAAGAGACCCAGTACTTC.